This TCR beta chain was documented in a study of blood T cell repertoires in COVID-19. Study as a whole: Collection of acute and convalescent COVID-19 samples took place in the United States, Italy and Spain. T cells, B-cell-depleted T cells, or PBMCs supplied cDNA or gDNA.

Germline lookup yields CDR1 SGDLS and CDR2 YYNGEE. V dropped 0 bases and J dropped 2 bases, with 12 bases sitting between them. The CDR3 has 16 amino acids. Original processing notes: Counts of nucleated cells, estimated from reference gene primer amplification, were obtained. Method: immunoSEQ multiplex PCR; TCRdb's copy keeps in-frame clones and lacks some. V and J calls and clone size are those listed in that table; D and trimming were worked out from the DNA. Of 200,000 to 250,000 clones in the sample, around 83% were seen once. This rearrangement joins TRBV9 to TRBJ1-3, with D unresolved. The TCR was taken from a woman in her forties or fifties with acute or convalescent COVID-19. The specimen was peripheral blood. CDR3 nucleotide sequence: TGTGCCAGCAGCGTAGAAGGAGGGTGGGCTGGAAACACCATATATTTT. It translates to CASSVEGGWAGNTIYF.